Below are 32 T cell receptor beta chains sequenced from a single sample in a study of blood T cell repertoires in COVID-19. Some clones are missing from TCRdb's copy, which holds only in-frame ones; the method was immunoSEQ multiplex PCR. Among approximately 190,000 clones listed, approximately 84% were seen once. Sequenced: peripheral blood. These TCRs come from a woman in her sixties or seventies with active or convalescent COVID-19.

The rearrangement uses TRBV6-6 and TRBJ2-7; 10 nucleotides match TRBD1. Germline CDR1 reads MNHNY; CDR2 reads SVGAGI (reference sequence). J was trimmed by 3 bases and V by 5 bases; bases with no gene match: 7. CDR3 size: 15 residues. CDR3 sequence reads: CASSLSGTGDYEQYF. The CDR3 DNA follows: TGTGCCAGCAGTCTATCTGGGACAGGGGACTACGAGCAGTACTTC.

The chain couples TRBV5-4 to TRBJ2-3; TRBD2 might be the D (6 bases). Per the germline V gene, CDR1 is SGHNT and CDR2 is YYREEE (reference sequence). This CDR3 is 13 amino acids long. The V end was cut by 7 bases, the J end by 0 bases, with 9 bases between. In DNA form, the CDR3 reads TGTGCCAGCGCGGGATTTAGCACAGATACGCAGTATTTT. It yields the protein CASAGFSTDTQYF.

V is TRBV7-9 and J is TRBJ2-7, with D tentatively TRBD1 (5 bases). The CDR3 sequence is 13 residues long. With 5 bases removed from V and 1 base from J, the gap between germline ends came to 9 bases. Germline CDR1 reads SEHNR; CDR2 reads FQNEAQ (reference sequence). CDR3 DNA sequence: TGTGCCAGCAGCGACAGTGTTTCCTACGAGCAGTACTTC. It codes for CASSDSVSYEQYF. Together with reference TRBV7-9 and TRBJ2-7, the CDR3 gives the full variable domain: DTGVSQNPRHKITKRGQNVTFRCDPISEHNRLYWYRQTLGQGPEFLTYFQNEAQLEKSRLLSDRFSAERPKGSFSTLEIQRTEQGDSAMYLCASSDSVSYEQYFGPGTRLTVT.

This clone was counted between two and nine times. The chain has TRBV15 and TRBJ2-3, with 10 bases that match TRBD2. The CDR3 runs to 15 residues. V was pared by 0 bases and J by 10 bases, with 7 bases of the junction left unmatched. CDR1 and CDR2 from the germline V gene are LNHNV and YYDKDF (reference sequence). The CDR3 here is CATSRDQTSGIAQYF. The CDR3 region has the DNA TGTGCCACCAGCAGAGATCAAACTAGCGGGATAGCGCAGTATTTT.

The V call is TRBV20-1, the J call TRBJ2-7; TRBD1 might be the D (6 bases). The CDR3 is 11 residues long. Trimming took 8 bases from V and 4 from J, leaving 12 bases between them. Germline V gives CDR1 DFQATT, CDR2 SNEGSKA (reference sequence). The CDR3 is CSTEGVYEQYF. The CDR3 DNA sequence: TGCAGTACAGAGGGGGTGTACGAGCAGTACTTC.

This clone is a singleton in its sample. The chain has TRBV2 and TRBJ2-7; no definite D call. The CDR3 has 11 residues. V lost 5 bases, J lost 1 base, and 3 bases lay in between. The germline V gene encodes CDR1 SNHLY and CDR2 FYNNEI. CDR3 region: CASSLSYEQYF. In DNA, the CDR3 is TGTGCCAGCAGTCTATCCTACGAGCAGTACTTC.

The gene calls are TRBV7-3 and TRBJ2-1; D is undetermined. CDR3 length: 13 residues. CDR1 and CDR2 (germline): SGHTA, FQGTGA. Trimming pared 0 bases from V and 7 bases from J, leaving 7 bases between. CDR3 region: CASSLTPRNEQFF. CDR3 sequence (DNA): TGTGCCAGCAGCTTAACGCCCAGAAATGAGCAGTTCTTC.

J is TRBJ2-1 and V is TRBV19; TRBD1 matches at 9 bases. The CDR3 sequence is 16 residues long. Germline V gene data show CDR1 as LNHDA and CDR2 as SQIVND (reference sequence). Trimming cost V 5 bases and J 7 bases; bases outside gene matches: 12. CDR3 sequence reads: CASSRPTGGALNEQFF. The CDR3 coding sequence is TGTGCCAGTAGTCGGCCGACAGGGGGGGCTTTGAATGAGCAGTTCTTC.

CDR3 nucleotides: TGTGCCACCAGTGATTCGGACAGGGGGCCGGCTCAGCCCCAGCATTTT. Amino acid sequence: CATSDSDRGPAQPQHF. This sequence joins TRBV24-1 and TRBJ1-5, with 11 positions matching TRBD1. The J segment lost 6 bases and the V segment lost 2 bases, leaving 5 bases of the junction unmatched. The CDR3 length is 16 residues. Germline-derived CDR1 and CDR2 are KGHDR and SFDVKD.

The rearrangement links TRBV5-1 to TRBJ1-6; D is ambiguous. Germline values: CDR1 SGHRS, CDR2 YFSETQ. The V gene lost 1 base and the J gene lost 1 base, with 9 bases spanning the gap. This CDR3 is built from 16 residues. In DNA form, the CDR3 reads TGCGCCAGCAGCTTGTCCAGCAGGTCCTATAATTCACCCCTCCACTTT. As protein: CASSLSSRSYNSPLHF.

The chain carries TRBV2 and TRBJ2-1, with 9 bases lining up with TRBD2. The CDR3 runs 15 residues. J gave up 8 bases and V 1 base, and 6 bases lay outside the gene matches. The germline gives CDR1 SNHLY, CDR2 FYNNEI. CDR3 region: CASSEESSGKHEQFF. Written as DNA, the CDR3 is TGTGCCAGCAGTGAAGAATCTAGCGGGAAGCATGAGCAGTTCTTC.

The chain has TRBV6-5 and TRBJ2-7; 7 bases map to TRBD2. Trimming at V came to 2 bases and at J to 7 bases, leaving 11 bases not matched to a gene. CDR3 length: 15 amino acids. Germline CDR1 is MNHEY and CDR2 is SVGAGI. CDR3 amino acids: CASSYEAGRWAEQYF. The DNA for the CDR3 is TGTGCCAGCAGTTACGAAGCGGGACGCTGGGCGGAGCAGTACTTC.

The chain couples TRBV19 to TRBJ2-1; tentatively, D is TRBD1 (5 bases). CDR3 length: 14 residues. V was trimmed by 1 base and J by 5 bases, leaving 9 bases between them. CDR1 and CDR2 from the germline V gene are LNHDA and SQIVND (reference sequence). CDR3 nucleotides: TGTGCCAGTAGTATAGGACAGTATAACAATGAGCAGTTCTTC. Protein product: CASSIGQYNNEQFF.

The gene calls are TRBV5-1 and TRBJ2-2, with 7 bases fitting TRBD2. The CDR3 extends over 16 amino acids. Trimming removed 4 bases from V and 2 bases from J; junction bases left unmatched: 8. Germline V lookup: CDR1 SGHRS, CDR2 YFSETQ. The CDR3 loop is CASSATSVINTGELFF. In DNA form, the CDR3 reads TGCGCCAGCAGCGCAACTAGCGTCATTAACACCGGGGAGCTGTTTTTT. The full variable domain, rest sourced from reference TRBV5-1 and TRBJ2-2, is KAGVTQTPRYLIKTRGQQVTLSCSPISGHRSVSWYQQTPGQGLQFLFEYFSETQRNKGNFPGRFSGRQFSNSRSEMNVSTLELGDSALYLCASSATSVINTGELFFGEGSRLTVL.

CDR3 DNA sequence: TGTGCCAGCAGCTTGGAACCCCGACAGGGGGACGAGCAGTACTTC. Translated: CASSLEPRQGDEQYF. The chain is built from TRBV5-4 and TRBJ2-7, with 9 bases that match TRBD1. The germline V gene has CDR1 SGHNT and CDR2 YYREEE (reference sequence). The CDR3 length is 15 residues. The V gene end was trimmed by 0 bases and the J gene end by 5 bases; junction bases not matched to a gene: 6.

This clone was observed a single time. The gene calls are TRBV18 and TRBJ2-7; maybe TRBD2 (6 bases). CDR1 and CDR2 from the germline V gene are KGHSH and LQKENI. This CDR3 spans 18 amino acids. Trimming pared 6 bases from V and 5 bases from J, leaving 29 bases between. The CDR3 loop is CASSRMPPSVGGGDEQYF. The DNA for the CDR3 is TGTGCCAGCTCCCGCATGCCACCATCCGTCGGCGGAGGGGACGAGCAGTACTTC.

The gene calls are TRBV3-1 (or the pseudogene TRBV3-2) and TRBJ1-2; D not certain. The CDR3 is 12 residues long. The V end was cut by 4 bases, the J end by 9 bases, with 12 bases between. The germline gives CDR1 LGHDT, CDR2 YNNKEL (reference sequence). CDR3 residues: CASSPSPSSYTF. CDR3 DNA: TGTGCCAGCAGCCCCTCCCCTAGTAGCTACACCTTC.

V and J are TRBV15 and TRBJ2-5; maybe TRBD2 (6 bases). Germline CDR1 and CDR2: LNHNV and YYDKDF (reference sequence). V was trimmed by 8 bases and J by 5 bases, leaving 15 bases between them. CDR3 length equals 13 residues. CDR3 residues: CATGLPGVETQYF. The DNA of the CDR3 is TGTGCCACCGGACTACCCGGAGTGGAGACCCAGTACTTC.

This sequence joins TRBV5-1 and TRBJ1-4, with 8 nucleotides matching TRBD1. The V and J ends lost 0 bases and 4 bases, in that order; junction bases with no gene match: 5. CDR3 length: 16 amino acids. CDR1 is SGHRS, CDR2 YFSETQ, per germline. CDR3 in DNA: TGCGCCAGCAGCTTGGACCCCGGACAGGGTAATGAAAAACTGTTTTTT. Translation: CASSLDPGQGNEKLFF.

This clone was detected once. The chain carries TRBV4-1 and TRBJ2-7; a possible D gene is TRBD2 (6 bases). Germline V gene lookup returns CDR1 MGHRA and CDR2 YSYEKL. V shed 4 bases and J shed 1 base, with 17 bases lying between them. This CDR3 has 16 amino acids. The CDR3 sequence: CASSPGRTGLSYEQYF. CDR3 DNA: TGCGCCAGCAGCCCCGGGCGCACGGGACTTTCCTACGAGCAGTACTTC.

The V call is TRBV29-1, the J call TRBJ2-5, with 7 bases identical to TRBD2. The CDR3 sequence is 11 residues long. Germline V lookup: CDR1 SQVTM, CDR2 ANQGSEA. After removal of 6 bases from V and 5 bases from J, the junction contained 3 bases not matched to a gene. This chain's CDR3 is CSVGEGETQYF. CDR3 sequence (DNA): TGCAGCGTCGGGGAGGGGGAGACCCAGTACTTC.

The chain recombines TRBV5-7 with TRBJ1-3; TRBD1 matches at 9 bases. TRBV5-7 is an ORF, with its function uncertain. The CDR3 covers 13 residues. Trimming took 8 bases from V and 7 from J; bases not matched to a gene: 7. The CDR3 loop is CARPGQGCNTIYF. The DNA of the CDR3 is TGTGCCAGACCGGGACAGGGATGCAACACCATATATTTT.

Worth noting for this clone: The junction departs from germline at one end; a sequencing error may be responsible. V usage is TRBV6-1 and J usage is TRBJ1-3; weak D call: TRBD1 (6 bases). The CDR3 sequence is 14 residues long. From germline, CDR1 is MNHNS and CDR2 SASEGT. The CDR3 DNA sequence: TGTGCCAGCAGGGAAGACAGGAATGGAAACACCATATATTTT. Translating it yields CASREDRNGNTIYF.

V and J are TRBV11-3 and TRBJ2-5; D perhaps matches TRBD2 (5 bases). The CDR3 has 13 residues. From germline, CDR1 is SGHNT and CDR2 YENEEA. The V end was cut by 5 bases, the J end by 1 base, with 8 bases between. For the CDR3, the DNA is TGTGCCAGCAGCCAAGGGAGCCAAGAGACCCAGTACTTC. Translation: CASSQGSQETQYF.

The CDR3 loop reads CASSELTSGNRWKFF. CDR3 in DNA: TGTGCCAGCAGTGAACTCACTAGCGGGAATCGATGGAAGTTCTTC. The chain joins TRBV2 to TRBJ2-1; 10 bases agree with TRBD2. The ends lost 2 bases at V and 14 bases at J; junction bases unmatched: 12. The V gene's germline CDR1 is SNHLY and CDR2 FYNNEI. The CDR3 contains 15 residues.

This clone was detected a few times. The chain carries TRBV19 and TRBJ1-1; 9 positions match TRBD1. Germline CDR1 reads LNHDA; CDR2 reads SQIVND (reference sequence). The CDR3 length is 16 residues. Unmatched junction bases numbered 7, after V lost 3 bases and J lost 2 bases. The CDR3 protein is CASSMGTGNRNTEAFF. The CDR3, as DNA: TGTGCCAGTAGTATGGGGACAGGGAATAGAAACACTGAAGCTTTCTTT.

This clone was seen only once. The chain couples TRBV5-1 to TRBJ2-1, with TRBD1 identical over 11 bases. Per the germline V gene, CDR1 is SGHRS and CDR2 is YFSETQ. The CDR3 length is 16 residues. J gave up 3 bases and V 0 bases, and 2 bases lay outside the gene matches. Here the CDR3 DNA reads TGCGCCAGCAGCTTGGGAGGGACAGGGGGCTACAATGAGCAGTTCTTC. This codes for CASSLGGTGGYNEQFF.

The chain carries TRBV29-1 and TRBJ2-5; 8 positions match TRBD2. The CDR3 consists of 12 residues. After removal of 6 bases from V and 7 bases from J, the junction contained 7 bases not matched to a gene. Germline V gene data show CDR1 as SQVTM and CDR2 as ANQGSEA. The CDR3 loop is CSVGPGRGTQYF. CDR3 DNA: TGCAGCGTAGGACCCGGGAGGGGGACCCAGTACTTC.

This clone appeared once. The chain uses TRBV2 and TRBJ2-5, with 16 bases aligning to TRBD2. V gave up 7 bases and J gave up 1 base; unmatched junction bases: 18. The CDR3 has 21 amino acids. CDR1 is SNHLY and CDR2 is FYNNEI in the germline V gene. CDR3 residues: CASIPSLPGLAGGRTQETQYF. In DNA form, the CDR3 reads TGTGCCAGCATCCCCTCCCTACCGGGACTAGCGGGAGGGCGGACCCAAGAGACCCAGTACTTC.

V and J are TRBV6-1 and TRBJ1-2; TRBD1 matches 9 bases. With V trimmed by 3 bases and J by 7 bases, 12 bases remained unmatched. The CDR3 spans 16 residues. CDR1 is MNHNS, CDR2 SASEGT, per germline. The CDR3 DNA reads TGTGCCAGCAGTGACCACCCTCTACAGGGGGCTTTTGGCTACACCTTC. Translated, it gives CASSDHPLQGAFGYTF.

In its sample, this clone was seen a few times. The chain has TRBV3-1 (or the pseudogene TRBV3-2) and TRBJ1-1; D is perhaps TRBD1 (6 bases). The V gene lost 1 base and the J gene lost 4 bases, with 19 bases spanning the gap. The germline V gene has CDR1 LGHDT and CDR2 YNNKEL (reference sequence). CDR3 size: 17 residues. Written as DNA, the CDR3 is TGTGCCAGCAGCCAAGCCTTTTTAACGGGGGGGCGCACTGAAGCTTTCTTT. As protein: CASSQAFLTGGRTEAFF.

V usage is TRBV18 and J usage is TRBJ1-1; D gene uncertain. Trimming cost V 3 bases and J 6 bases, with 14 bases left between them. CDR1 KGHSH and CDR2 LQKENI come from the germline V gene. CDR3 length equals 14 residues. CDR3 residues: CASSPDGIFAEAFF. In DNA form, the CDR3 reads TGTGCCAGCTCACCGGACGGGATTTTTGCTGAAGCTTTCTTT.